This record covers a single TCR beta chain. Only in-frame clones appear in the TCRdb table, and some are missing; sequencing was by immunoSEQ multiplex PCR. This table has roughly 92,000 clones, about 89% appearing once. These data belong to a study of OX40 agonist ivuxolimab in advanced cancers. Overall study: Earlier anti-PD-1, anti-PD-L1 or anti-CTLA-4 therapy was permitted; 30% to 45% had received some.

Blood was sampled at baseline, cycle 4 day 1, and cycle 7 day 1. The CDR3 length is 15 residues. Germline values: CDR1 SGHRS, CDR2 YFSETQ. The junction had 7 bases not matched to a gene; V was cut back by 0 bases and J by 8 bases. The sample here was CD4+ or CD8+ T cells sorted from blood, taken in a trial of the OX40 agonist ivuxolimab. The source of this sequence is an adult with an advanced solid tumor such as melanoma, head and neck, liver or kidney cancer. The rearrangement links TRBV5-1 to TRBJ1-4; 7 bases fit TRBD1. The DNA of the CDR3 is TGCGCCAGCAGCTTGGGGGGACAGCCCGAGGAAAAACTGTTTTTT. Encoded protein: CASSLGGQPEEKLFF.